These 27 T cell receptor beta chains share one sample of origin, sequenced in a study of regulatory T cells in long-lasting Graves disease. Time point defined: newly diagnosed GD, antithyroid drugs for less than 3 months. With RNA extracted from PBMCs as input, the TCR library was made. Construction of the TCR beta libraries employed iRepertoire HTBI primers in conjunction with Arm-PCR of CDR3 regions. TCRdb re-derived calls from the multiplex PCR reads in MiXCR, one entry per CDR3 protein. The sample records 550,000 to 600,000 distinct CDR3 sequences, 15% to 20% being singletons. These data were also filed under a second study, of T cells in Graves' hyperthyroidism and ophthalmopathy.

Sequencing used peripheral blood mononuclear cells (PBMCs), obtained at new diagnosis, from a patient treated with antithyroid drugs. The receptors originated from a young man with Graves disease.

This clonotype was recorded at least ten times. The chain is built from TRBV20-1 and TRBJ2-1; 9 bases agree with TRBD1. The CDR3 runs 15 residues. With 6 bases clipped from V and 2 bases from J, the junction kept 8 bases outside the gene matches. Per the germline V gene, CDR1 is DFQATT and CDR2 is SNEGSKA (reference sequence). The CDR3 loop is CSAQGRDRAYNEQFF. The CDR3 coding sequence is TGCAGTGCCCAAGGGCGGGACAGGGCCTACAATGAGCAGTTCTTC.

V is TRBV15 and J is TRBJ1-1, with D possibly matching TRBD1 (5 bases). CDR1 and CDR2 (germline): LNHNV, YYDKDF (reference sequence). V lost 1 base, J lost 4 bases, and 7 bases lay in between. This CDR3 region has 13 residues. For the CDR3, the DNA is TGTGCCACCAGCAGAGGTAGGGGCACTGAAGCTTTCTTT. This sequence encodes CATSRGRGTEAFF.

This clonotype was counted a few times. The chain recombines TRBV29-1 with TRBJ1-1, with TRBD1 matching over 9 bases. CDR3 size: 14 residues. After removal of 6 bases from V and 1 base from J, the junction contained 6 bases not matched to a gene. Germline V gene data show CDR1 as SQVTM and CDR2 as ANQGSEA. The CDR3 here is CSVQMGQGNTEAFF. The CDR3 region has the DNA TGCAGCGTCCAAATGGGACAGGGGAACACTGAAGCTTTCTTT.

The chain has TRBV2 and TRBJ2-2, with 8 bases matching TRBD2. The germline V gene encodes CDR1 SNHLY and CDR2 FYNNEI. V shed 7 bases, J shed 6 bases, and the junction held 7 bases outside the gene matches. This CDR3 is built from 14 residues. The CDR3 bases are TGTGCCAGCAAATCGAGCGGGGGCGCCGGGGAGCTGTTTTTT. Translation gives CASKSSGGAGELFF.

With respect to this clonotype: The junction departs from germline at one end; a sequencing error may be responsible. The chain links TRBV4-1 to TRBJ2-5; D unclear. Germline V gene data show CDR1 as MGHRA and CDR2 as YSYEKL. The CDR3 contains 13 residues. The CDR3, as DNA: TGCACCAGCAGCCAAGAAGCTCGGTCACCAAGATACTTC. Translated: CTSSQEARSPRYF.

This clonotype has more than one count but fewer than ten. V gene TRBV5-5 combines with J gene TRBJ1-2; D call uncertain. Germline CDR1 is SGHKS and CDR2 is YYEKEE (reference sequence). The CDR3 has 14 amino acids. With 2 bases removed from V and 6 bases from J, the gap between germline ends came to 14 bases. Here the CDR3 DNA reads TGTGCCAGCAGCTTTACGGTGCAGGCCCATGGCTACACCTTC. It translates to CASSFTVQAHGYTF.

This clonotype was seen at least ten times. The chain couples TRBV18 to TRBJ1-1, with D unresolved. V lost 3 bases, J lost 3 bases, and 8 bases lay in between. CDR1 KGHSH and CDR2 LQKENI come from the germline V gene. The CDR3 spans 13 residues. The DNA of the CDR3 is TGTGCCAGCTCACCGTCTCGGGACACTGAAGCTTTCTTT. Protein product: CASSPSRDTEAFF.

The chain links TRBV10-3 to TRBJ2-7; 7 positions agree with TRBD1. V shed 3 bases and J 5 bases; nucleotides not matched to a gene: 10. The germline V gene encodes CDR1 ENHRY and CDR2 SYGVKD. The CDR3 consists of 15 residues. CDR3 loop: CAISDQGQEIHEQYF. The CDR3 DNA follows: TGTGCCATCAGTGATCAAGGACAGGAGATCCACGAGCAGTACTTC.

This clonotype was seen many times. The chain couples TRBV5-1 to TRBJ2-1, with TRBD1 matching over 7 bases. The germline V gene has CDR1 SGHRS and CDR2 YFSETQ. V trimming: 2 bases; J trimming: 12 bases; junction bases outside the gene matches: 5. The CDR3 is 12 residues long. The DNA of the CDR3 is TGCGCCAGCAGCTTAAACCGGGACAGGCAGTTCTTC. This gives the protein CASSLNRDRQFF.

This clonotype was detected only a few times. V gene TRBV4-1 combines with J gene TRBJ1-1; D is uncertain. The CDR3 has 12 residues. V lost 1 base and J 9 bases, leaving 9 bases between the germline ends. Germline CDR1 MGHRA, CDR2 YSYEKL. The CDR3 here is CASSQGLGQAFF. The DNA of the CDR3 is TGCGCCAGCAGCCAAGGGCTAGGACAAGCTTTCTTT.

Only a few counts were recorded for this clonotype. This chain uses TRBV6-5 with TRBJ1-3; 7 bases agree with TRBD1. The CDR3 extends over 22 amino acids. Germline CDR1 MNHEY, CDR2 SVGAGI. Trimming removed 2 bases from V and 4 bases from J; junction bases left unmatched: 26. The chain's CDR3 is CASSYTILRGTEEVAWGNTIYF. The CDR3 DNA reads TGTGCCAGCAGTTACACGATTTTGCGGGGGACAGAGGAGGTAGCCTGGGGAAACACCATATATTTT.

This chain joins TRBV29-1 and TRBJ1-2; D is possibly TRBD1 (5 bases). Germline V gene lookup returns CDR1 SQVTM and CDR2 ANQGSEA. The CDR3 has 14 residues. Trimming left V 5 bases short and J 0 bases short, with 13 bases between. The CDR3 protein is CSVIPRGSNYGYTF. CDR3 nucleotides: TGCAGCGTTATACCCCGGGGCTCTAACTATGGCTACACCTTC.

The gene calls are TRBV28 and TRBJ1-5; D might be TRBD1 (6 bases). The CDR3 runs to 14 residues. V was trimmed by 5 bases and J by 3 bases, leaving 11 bases between them. Germline CDR1 and CDR2: MDHEN and SYDVKM. The CDR3 coding sequence is TGTGCCAGCAGTCCAGGACAGTACAATCAGCCCCAGCATTTT. Translated, it gives CASSPGQYNQPQHF. Based on the CDR3 plus reference TRBV28 and TRBJ1-5, the full variable domain is DVKVTQSSRYLVKRTGEKVFLECVQDMDHENMFWYRQDPGLGLRLIYFSYDVKMKEKGDIPEGYSVSREKKERFSLILESASTNQTSMYLCASSPGQYNQPQHFGDGTRLSIL.

The chain carries TRBV18 and TRBJ1-5; D possibly corresponds to TRBD1 (5 bases). CDR3 length equals 17 residues. The germline CDR1 and CDR2 sequences are KGHSH and LQKENI. Deletions cut 6 bases from V and 5 bases from J, with 23 bases between. The CDR3 sequence: CASSHKTVRPLYQPQHF. The CDR3 DNA reads TGTGCCAGCTCCCATAAGACAGTAAGACCACTCTATCAGCCCCAGCATTTT. Combining the CDR3 with reference TRBV18 and TRBJ1-5 gives the whole variable domain NAGVMQNPRHLVRRRGQEARLRCSPMKGHSHVYWYRQLPEEGLKFMVYLQKENIIDESGMPKERFSAEFPKEGPSILRIQQVVRGDSAAYFCASSHKTVRPLYQPQHFGDGTRLSIL.

The chain links TRBV6-1 to TRBJ2-5; 8 nucleotides line up with TRBD1. There are 14 residues in the CDR3. V trimming: 3 bases; J trimming: 3 bases; junction bases outside the gene matches: 3. Germline V gene sequence: CDR1 MNHNS, CDR2 SASEGT. CDR3 sequence reads: CASSEDRVKETQYF. CDR3 DNA sequence: TGTGCCAGCAGTGAGGACAGGGTAAAAGAGACCCAGTACTTC.

This clonotype was seen ten or more times. The chain combines TRBV6-5 with TRBJ1-1; TRBD1 agrees at 7 bases. This CDR3 spans 15 amino acids. V dropped 2 bases and J dropped 5; count of bases not matched to a gene: 8. CDR1 is MNHEY and CDR2 is SVGAGI in the germline V gene. DNA for the CDR3: TGTGCCAGCAGTTACCCGAGGGGGCAATGGACTGAAGCTTTCTTT. It yields the protein CASSYPRGQWTEAFF.

J is TRBJ1-1 and V is TRBV29-1; D perhaps matches TRBD1 (5 bases). The V gene's germline CDR1 is SQVTM and CDR2 ANQGSEA. This CDR3 contains 12 residues. Trimming stripped 7 bases from V and 6 bases from J, with 15 bases between. The CDR3 DNA reads as TGCAGCGGGGGCAAACCCAAGTCTGAAGCTTTCTTT. Amino acid sequence: CSGGKPKSEAFF. Variable domain in full (rest from reference TRBV29-1 and TRBJ1-1): SAVISQKPSRDICQRGTSLTIQCQVDSQVTMMFWYRQQPGQSLTLIATANQGSEATYESGFVIDKFPISRPNLTFSTLTVSNMSPEDSSIYLCSGGKPKSEAFFGQGTRLTVV.

The chain is built from TRBV6-2 or TRBV6-3 and TRBJ1-3; D unclear. Trimming took 7 bases from V and 4 from J, leaving 11 bases between them. The CDR3 extends over 13 amino acids. Germline V lookup: CDR1 MNHEY, CDR2 SVGEGT. The CDR3 is CASTEYEGNTIYF. CDR3 nucleotides: TGTGCCAGCACCGAGTATGAAGGAAACACCATATATTTT.

This clonotype was detected many times. V usage is TRBV10-3 and J usage is TRBJ2-2; possibly TRBD2 for D (5 bases). In germline, CDR1 is ENHRY, CDR2 SYGVKD. This CDR3 has 16 amino acids. V was shortened by 0 bases and J by 4 bases, with 12 bases between the two germline ends. The CDR3 sequence: CAISESRGFSTGELFF. As DNA, the CDR3 is TGTGCCATCAGTGAGTCCCGGGGATTTAGCACCGGGGAGCTGTTTTTT.

This clonotype was counted many times. This chain uses TRBV12-3 or TRBV12-4 with TRBJ1-6; 9 bases are shared with TRBD1. V dropped 5 bases and J dropped 9; count of bases not matched to a gene: 5. The CDR3 consists of 14 residues. The DNA of the CDR3 is TGTGCCAGCAGTCCACAGGGGGCTGGTTCACCCCTCCACTTT. Translation gives CASSPQGAGSPLHF.

The chain is built from TRBV20-1 and TRBJ2-7; D possibly matches TRBD1 or TRBD2 (5 bases each). The germline V gene encodes CDR1 DFQATT and CDR2 SNEGSKA (reference sequence). Trimming took off 1 base at V and 2 bases at J, with 12 bases between the two ends. This CDR3 is built from 14 residues. The CDR3, as DNA: TGCAGTGCTAGAGTTGGGGGAGCCCCCTACGAGCAGTACTTC. This gives the protein CSARVGGAPYEQYF.

This clonotype has a handful of counts. The chain carries TRBV20-1 and TRBJ2-2; D perhaps matches TRBD2 (6 bases). Between the trimmed V and J ends, which lost 3 bases and 4 bases, there was a span of 9 bases. This CDR3 has 13 residues. The V gene's germline CDR1 is DFQATT and CDR2 SNEGSKA (reference sequence). In DNA form, the CDR3 reads TGCAGTGCTAGCGGGAGATCCACCGGGGAGCTGTTTTTT. Amino acids: CSASGRSTGELFF.

As to this clonotype: The junction departs from germline at one end; a sequencing error may be responsible. The genes are TRBV15 and TRBJ2-7; the match to TRBD2 covers 9 bases. This CDR3 spans 15 amino acids. Germline V CDR1 and CDR2: LNHNV, YYDKDF (reference sequence). The CDR3 region has the DNA TGTGCCACCAGCTCCGGGACTAGCCTCTCCTCCGAGCAGTACTTC. It specifies CATSSGTSLSSEQYF.

The CDR3 bases are TGTGCCACTGATACCGGGACTAGCGGGAGTAGCTCCTACGAGCAGTACTTC. Amino acids: CATDTGTSGSSSYEQYF. The chain links TRBV15 to TRBJ2-7; 14 bases are a match to TRBD2. V was clipped by 9 bases and J by 0 bases; unmatched bases: 10. This CDR3 is built from 17 residues. Per germline, CDR1 LNHNV and CDR2 YYDKDF (reference sequence). Based on the CDR3 plus reference TRBV15 and TRBJ2-7, the full variable domain is DAMVIQNPRYQVTQFGKPVTLSCSQTLNHNVMYWYQQKSSQAPKLLFHYYDKDFNNEADTPDNFQSRRPNTSFCFLDIRSPGLGDTAMYLCATDTGTSGSSSYEQYFGPGTRLTVT.

This clonotype was recorded a few times. V gene TRBV9 combines with J gene TRBJ2-4; 9 bases align to TRBD1. This CDR3 is built from 15 residues. Germline assignment: CDR1 SGDLS and CDR2 YYNGEE. The junction had 7 bases not matched to a gene; V was cut back by 0 bases and J by 9 bases. CDR3 sequence reads: CASSVDGTGNGIQYF. The CDR3 nucleotides are TGTGCCAGCAGCGTAGATGGGACAGGGAATGGCATTCAGTACTTC.

This chain uses TRBV6-2 or TRBV6-3 with TRBJ1-5, with TRBD1 as a possible D gene (6 bases). The V and J ends lost 6 bases and 6 bases respectively, with 15 bases between them. CDR1 MNHEY and CDR2 SVGEGT come from the germline V gene. The CDR3 is 14 amino acids. CDR3 region: CASRQGGRGQPQHF. CDR3 DNA sequence: TGTGCCAGCAGACAGGGCGGACGGGGTCAGCCCCAGCATTTT.

This clonotype has a count of ten or more. The chain is built from TRBV6-2 or TRBV6-3 and TRBJ1-1, with D unresolved. V shed 0 bases and J shed 6 bases, with 14 bases lying between them. CDR3 length: 15 amino acids. Germline values: CDR1 MNHEY, CDR2 SVGEGT. CDR3 sequence (DNA): TGTGCCAGCAGTTACTCCTGGGCCTCGGACGCTGAAGCTTTCTTT. The encoded protein is CASSYSWASDAEAFF.